The TCR beta chain described here comes from a study of beta chain features in type 1 diabetes. Study background: The patient and healthy donor groups were comparable for age, gender and cell yields.

General study results and limits: Possible PCR preference for shorter templates applied equally to patients and controls.

This clone occurred a few times. What it binds is unknown. CDR1 and CDR2 from the germline V gene are LNHNV and YYDKDF (reference sequence). V trimming: 4 bases; J trimming: 5 bases; junction bases outside the gene matches: 3. This CDR3 region has 15 residues. The sequenced template was cDNA made from the entire isolated RNA. Sequenced naive, central memory and regulatory T cell samples produced an average of about 3.9 million reads. The method was immunoSEQ multiplex PCR; TCRdb's version includes in-frame clones alone and lacks a portion of them. The data show 450,000 or so clones, over 9.5% seen once. Each of the CD4+ naive, central memory, regulatory and stem cell-like memory populations was sorted via CD45RO/CCR7/CD25/CD127/CD95/CD27.

The V and J genes are TRBV15 and TRBJ2-5; the match to TRBD2 covers 14 bases. Sequenced input: naive CD4+ T cells from blood. This TCR was sampled from a woman aged 18-30 years in good health. The CDR3 DNA reads TGTGCCACCAGCAAAGGGACTAGCGGGGGTGAGACCCAGTACTTC. Translation: CATSKGTSGGETQYF.